These 8 T cell receptor beta chains originate from one sample sequenced in a study of OX40 agonist ivuxolimab in advanced cancers. Sequenced by immunoSEQ multiplex PCR; TCRdb stores in-frame clones only, minus some. The table shows about 60,000 clones, with approximately 83% occurring only once. The sequenced sample was CD4+ or CD8+ T cells sorted from blood, obtained in a trial of the OX40 agonist ivuxolimab. The source of these receptors is an adult with an advanced solid tumor such as melanoma, head and neck, liver or kidney cancer.

The rearrangement uses TRBV2 and TRBJ1-5; possibly TRBD1 for D (6 bases). The V and J ends lost 4 bases and 1 base respectively, with 11 bases between them. Germline CDR1 reads SNHLY; CDR2 reads FYNNEI. The CDR3 runs to 15 residues. CDR3 residues: CASSAGAASNQPQHF. CDR3 in DNA: TGTGCCAGCAGTGCAGGGGCCGCGAGCAATCAGCCCCAGCATTTT.

The V gene is TRBV29-1, the J gene TRBJ2-1, with 12 bases identical to TRBD2. CDR1 SQVTM and CDR2 ANQGSEA come from the germline V gene. With V trimmed by 7 bases and J by 6 bases, 7 bases remained unmatched. The CDR3 is 14 amino acids. DNA of the CDR3: TGCAGCGCTACGACTAGCGGGAGAGGCAATGAGCAGTTCTTC. Protein: CSATTSGRGNEQFF.

The J gene is TRBJ1-1, the V gene TRBV10-3; D unclear. The CDR3 is made up of 12 amino acids. Per the germline V gene, CDR1 is ENHRY and CDR2 is SYGVKD. V was pared by 8 bases and J by 4 bases, with 11 bases between. In DNA form, the CDR3 reads TGTGCCATCGGAAGGGAGGTCACTGAAGCTTTCTTT. Protein sequence: CAIGREVTEAFF.

The genes are TRBV27 and TRBJ2-5, with D perhaps TRBD2 (6 bases). V was clipped by 5 bases and J by 6 bases, with 16 bases between them. Germline assignment: CDR1 MNHEY and CDR2 SMNVEV (reference sequence). The CDR3 length is 14 residues. CDR3 residues: CASSPGGGMKTQYF. DNA of the CDR3: TGTGCCAGCAGTCCCGGTGGGGGGATGAAGACCCAGTACTTC.

The genes are TRBV6-5 and TRBJ2-5, with D unresolved. The CDR3 loop spans 14 amino acids. V lost 4 bases, J lost 8 bases, and 17 bases lay in between. Germline lookup yields CDR1 MNHEY and CDR2 SVGAGI. The CDR3 spells CASSLSSVPGTQYF. The CDR3 nucleotides read TGTGCCAGCAGTTTATCTTCAGTGCCCGGCACCCAGTACTTC.

This clone appeared once. The chain joins TRBV19 to TRBJ2-7, with D tentatively TRBD2 (5 bases). The CDR3 has 16 residues. V gave up 5 bases and J gave up 3 bases, with 20 bases separating them. Germline V gives CDR1 LNHDA, CDR2 SQIVND (reference sequence). The CDR3 is CASSPAGSGVLYEQYF. CDR3 coding DNA: TGTGCCAGTAGTCCGGCGGGTTCAGGAGTTCTCTACGAGCAGTACTTC. Combining the CDR3 with reference TRBV19 and TRBJ2-7 gives the whole variable domain DGGITQSPKYLFRKEGQNVTLSCEQNLNHDAMYWYRQDPGQGLRLIYYSQIVNDFQKGDIAEGYSVSREKKESFPLTVTSAQKNPTAFYLCASSPAGSGVLYEQYFGPGTRLTVT.

The DNA for the CDR3 is TGCGCCAGCGGACAGGGGGCGCCCTATGGCTACACCTTC. Translated: CASGQGAPYGYTF. The gene calls are TRBV5-1 and TRBJ1-2; 11 bases are a match to TRBD1. The CDR3 covers 13 residues. V was clipped by 7 bases and J by 4 bases; unmatched bases: 3. Germline loops: CDR1 SGHRS, CDR2 YFSETQ.

The chain joins TRBV7-9 to TRBJ1-2; D unresolved. Trimming pared 5 bases from V and 8 bases from J, leaving 12 bases between. From germline, CDR1 is SEHNR and CDR2 FQNEAQ (reference sequence). The CDR3 is made up of 12 amino acids. CDR3 DNA: TGTGCCAGCAGCCCCGATGACTCGGGCTACACCTTC. Encoded protein: CASSPDDSGYTF.